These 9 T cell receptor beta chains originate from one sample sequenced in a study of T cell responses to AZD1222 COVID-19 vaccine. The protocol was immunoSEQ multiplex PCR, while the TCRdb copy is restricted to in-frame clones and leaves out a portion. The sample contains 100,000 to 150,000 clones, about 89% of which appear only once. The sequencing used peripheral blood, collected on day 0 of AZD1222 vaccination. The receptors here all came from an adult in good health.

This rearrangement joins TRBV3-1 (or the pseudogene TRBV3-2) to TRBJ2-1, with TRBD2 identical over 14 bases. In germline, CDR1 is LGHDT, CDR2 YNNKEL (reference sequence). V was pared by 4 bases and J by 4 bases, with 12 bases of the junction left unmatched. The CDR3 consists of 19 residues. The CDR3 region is CASSPILGLAGVGYNEQFF. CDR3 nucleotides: TGTGCCAGCAGCCCGATACTGGGACTAGCGGGAGTAGGGTACAATGAGCAGTTCTTC.

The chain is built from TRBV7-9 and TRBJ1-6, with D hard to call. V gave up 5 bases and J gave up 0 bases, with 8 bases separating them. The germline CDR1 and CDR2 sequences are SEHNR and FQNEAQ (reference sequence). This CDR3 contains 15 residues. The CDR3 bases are TGTGCCAGCAGCCTCAGGAGCTCCTATAATTCACCCCTCCACTTT. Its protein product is CASSLRSSYNSPLHF.

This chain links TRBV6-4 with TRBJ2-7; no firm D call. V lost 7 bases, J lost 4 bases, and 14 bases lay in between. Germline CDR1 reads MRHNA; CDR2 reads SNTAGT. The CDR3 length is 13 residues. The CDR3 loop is CASTDPPRYEQYF. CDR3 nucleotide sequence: TGTGCCAGCACGGACCCACCACGGTACGAGCAGTACTTC.

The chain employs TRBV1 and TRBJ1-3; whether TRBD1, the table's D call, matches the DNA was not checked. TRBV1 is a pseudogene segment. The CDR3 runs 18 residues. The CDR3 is CTSSERGSRADSGNTIYF. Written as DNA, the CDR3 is TGCACCAGCAGCGAGAGGGGGTCCAGGGCCGACTCTGGAAACACCATATATTTT.

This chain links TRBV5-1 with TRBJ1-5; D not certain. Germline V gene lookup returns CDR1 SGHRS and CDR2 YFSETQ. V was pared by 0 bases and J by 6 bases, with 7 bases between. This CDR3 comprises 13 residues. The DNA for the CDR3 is TGCGCCAGCAGCTTGGACCTAGCTCAGCCCCAGCATTTT. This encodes CASSLDLAQPQHF.

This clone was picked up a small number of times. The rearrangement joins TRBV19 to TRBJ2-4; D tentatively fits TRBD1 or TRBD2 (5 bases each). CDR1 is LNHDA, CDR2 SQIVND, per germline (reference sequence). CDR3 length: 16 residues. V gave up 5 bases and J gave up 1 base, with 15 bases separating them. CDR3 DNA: TGTGCCAGTAGTTCGGGGCAGCCCGGGGCCAAAAACATTCAGTACTTC. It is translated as CASSSGQPGAKNIQYF. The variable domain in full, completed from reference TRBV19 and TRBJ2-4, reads DGGITQSPKYLFRKEGQNVTLSCEQNLNHDAMYWYRQDPGQGLRLIYYSQIVNDFQKGDIAEGYSVSREKKESFPLTVTSAQKNPTAFYLCASSSGQPGAKNIQYFGAGTRLSVL.

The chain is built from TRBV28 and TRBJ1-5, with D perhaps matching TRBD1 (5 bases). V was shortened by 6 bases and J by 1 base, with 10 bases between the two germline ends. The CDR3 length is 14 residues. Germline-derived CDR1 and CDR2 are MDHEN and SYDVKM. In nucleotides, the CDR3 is TGTGCCAGCAGCCGGGACGGAAGCAATCAGCCCCAGCATTTT. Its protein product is CASSRDGSNQPQHF. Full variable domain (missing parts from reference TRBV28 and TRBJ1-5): DVKVTQSSRYLVKRTGEKVFLECVQDMDHENMFWYRQDPGLGLRLIYFSYDVKMKEKGDIPEGYSVSREKKERFSLILESASTNQTSMYLCASSRDGSNQPQHFGDGTRLSIL.

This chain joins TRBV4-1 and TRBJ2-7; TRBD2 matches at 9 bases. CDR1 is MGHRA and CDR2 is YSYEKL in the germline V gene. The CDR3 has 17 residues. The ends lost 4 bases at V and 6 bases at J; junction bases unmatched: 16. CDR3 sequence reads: CASSREQARGRAGEQYF. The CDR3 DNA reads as TGCGCCAGCAGCCGGGAGCAGGCTCGCGGGAGGGCGGGCGAGCAGTACTTC.

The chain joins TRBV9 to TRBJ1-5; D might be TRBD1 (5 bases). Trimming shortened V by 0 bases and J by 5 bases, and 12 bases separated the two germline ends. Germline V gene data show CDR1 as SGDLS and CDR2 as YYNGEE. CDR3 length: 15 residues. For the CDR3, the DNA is TGTGCCAGCAGCGTAGAGGGTAGGGACCATCAGCCCCAGCATTTT. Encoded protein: CASSVEGRDHQPQHF.